The entry that follows covers one T cell receptor beta chain sequence. Its antigen specificity is not known. The record has no base qualities; no much larger clone is one base away. The record originates from a study of cytotoxic CD8 clonotypes in ibrutinib-treated CLL (dated by TCRdb to about 2021). In terms of the full investigation: The cohort was composed of under 12 relapsed/refractory and roughly 16 treatment-naive patients; IGHV unmutated status was identified in around 17 patients. Responses were partial in around 24 patients and complete in 2; after median about 5.5 years follow-up, roughly 14 stayed in remission and some twelve progressed. The response samples were drawn at a median of approximately twelve months into treatment, with a range of about 6 to 36 months. Samples averaged approximately 250,000 productive templates and 90,000 to 95,000 productive rearrangements. Of the roughly 79 people in the trial, about 27 had longitudinal samples available. Cryopreserved peripheral blood mononuclear cells were obtained before treatment, at response, and at either sustained remission or disease progression. All remission and progressive disease samples were collected while patients were still receiving ibrutinib. Paper-wide results and their limitations: Public clonotypes were rare and either shrank or stayed stable during treatment, and the rise in clonality at ibrutinib response reflected expansion of private clonotypes. Sustained-remission and progressing patients did not have matched sampling times, and lymph node repertoires were not examined. At baseline, clonality was higher than in age-matched healthy donors and showed a strong correlation with circulating CD8+ T-cell counts. An increase in clonality was observed at ibrutinib response, with clonality remaining stable during sustained remission and falling back toward baseline at progression.

Sequences SGHNT (CDR1) and YYREEE (CDR2) are obtained from the germline V gene (reference sequence). The junction shows trimming of 1 base on V and 4 bases on J, plus 11 bases between the germline ends. Including the terminal cysteine and phenylalanine, the CDR3 comprises 15 residues. The only DNA kept is the CDR3, 45 bases in frame from the first base. A MiSeq instrument was used for deep resolution sequencing, which targeted depths ranging from 1 in 1 million up to 1 in 200,000 T cells, with coverage averaging 10x for each clonotype. The immunoSEQ hsTCRB Kit was used to generate the TCR beta libraries. The paper's data handling went like this. Data were analyzed with ImmunoSEQ Data Assistant and ImmunoSEQ Analyzer, with V, D and J genes assigned per IMGT definitions. Clonality, which ranges from 0 to 1, was calculated by subtracting the normalized Shannon entropy of productive rearrangement frequencies from one. Public clonotype analysis was restricted to overrepresented clonotypes comprising at least 0.05% of each patient's repertoire. Around 12 age-matched healthy donor repertoires from immuneACCESS were used as controls for clonality. Not all clones reach the TCRdb copy of this immuneACCESS table, which keeps in-frame sequences only. Checked studies attribute under half of the gap to unresolved V genes and leave the rest unexplained. The V and J calls and clone size are taken from that table; D and trimming were inferred from the DNA. Recorded for this sample are hundreds of thousands of clones; 70% to 75% of them occurred a single time. The top ten hold 5.9% of the sample.

The time point label here, explained by the study, means: approximately twelve months on ibrutinib. For TCR beta library preparation, approximately 2 micrograms of genomic DNA were extracted from the cryopreserved PBMCs. Longitudinal blood samples from CLL patients receiving ibrutinib monotherapy were subjected to high-throughput TCR beta sequencing. The patients were enrolled in a single-center, open-label phase 2 trial of ibrutinib monotherapy. This chain joins TRBV5-4 to TRBJ1-4; TRBD1 could be the D gene, as 5 bases match. This material consisted of PBMCs, taken after 12 months of ibrutinib treatment. This clonotype was sampled from a human donor with chronic lymphocytic leukemia. DNA sequence: TGTGCCAGCAGCTTGTCGGGCCAGGGTAATGAAAAACTGTTTTTT. This codes for CASSLSGQGNEKLFF. When the CDR3 is completed using the reference TRBV5-4 and TRBJ1-4 genes on either side, the full variable domain is ETGVTQSPTHLIKTRGQQVTLRCSSQSGHNTVSWYQQALGQGPQFIFQYYREEENGRGNFPPRFSGLQFPNYSSELNVNALELDDSALYLCASSLSGQGNEKLFFGSGTQLSVL.